These 18 T cell receptor beta chains were all obtained from the same sample, sequenced in a study of shared T cell receptors in the human thymus. Here immunoSEQ multiplex PCR was the method, and the copy in TCRdb shows in-frame clones only, minus some. This table has roughly 550,000 clones, around three quarters appearing once. These data were also filed under a second study, of human thymus T cells.

Material for sequencing was thymocytes. These receptors all come from a boy under two years old with a congenital heart defect.

J is TRBJ2-5 and V is TRBV6-6; 9 positions agree with TRBD1. Germline V gives CDR1 MNHNY, CDR2 SVGAGI (reference sequence). The CDR3 has 15 residues. V shed 6 bases, J shed 5 bases, and the junction held 10 bases outside the gene matches. CDR3 coding DNA: TGTGCCAGCAGGAACCCGCGGGACAGGGCGGAGACCCAGTACTTC. Encoded protein: CASRNPRDRAETQYF.

The chain combines TRBV4-3 with TRBJ2-7, with 7 bases aligning to TRBD2. CDR1 is LGHNA and CDR2 is YSLEER in the germline V gene. This CDR3 comprises 16 residues. Germline trimming cut 0 bases from V and 1 base from J; bases unmatched to any gene: 6. This CDR3 reads CASSQELPGLSYEQYF. Here the CDR3 DNA reads TGCGCCAGCAGCCAAGAGCTGCCGGGACTATCCTACGAGCAGTACTTC.

The gene calls are TRBV29-1 and TRBJ1-5; D is unresolved. Germline CDR1 is SQVTM and CDR2 is ANQGSEA. CDR3 length equals 15 residues. V dropped 7 bases and J dropped 1 base, with 17 bases sitting between them. The DNA of the CDR3 is TGCAGCGCCCACGGGCGGGGAAAGAGCAATCAGCCCCAGCATTTT. Its translation: CSAHGRGKSNQPQHF.

J is TRBJ2-1 and V is TRBV27; 14 bases line up with TRBD2. V was clipped by 1 base and J by 9 bases; unmatched bases: 8. Per the germline V gene, CDR1 is MNHEY and CDR2 is SMNVEV (reference sequence). CDR3 length equals 17 residues. The CDR3 nucleotides are TGTGCCAGCAGTTTATGGGGACTAGCGGGAGACACCCTTGAGCAGTTCTTC. Its protein product is CASSLWGLAGDTLEQFF.

As regards this clone: In the same sample, other DNA sequences code for this CDR3. The genes are TRBV5-4 and TRBJ2-7, with 12 bases lining up with TRBD2. Germline assignment: CDR1 SGHNT and CDR2 YYREEE (reference sequence). With V trimmed by 5 bases and J by 1 base, 4 bases remained unmatched. The CDR3 length is 15 residues. CDR3 nucleotides: TGTGCCAGCAGTCGGCTAGCGGGAGGGTCCTACGAGCAGTACTTC. Encoded protein: CASSRLAGGSYEQYF.

The rearrangement links TRBV6-5 to TRBJ1-5, with 7 bases matching TRBD1. V shed 5 bases and J 9 bases; nucleotides not matched to a gene: 10. The CDR3 spans 14 residues. From germline, CDR1 is MNHEY and CDR2 SVGAGI. The CDR3 here is CASSPGQELGPQHF. The CDR3 region has the DNA TGTGCCAGCAGTCCAGGACAGGAGCTGGGGCCCCAGCATTTT.

The chain's CDR3 is CASGPPLAGGETQYF. The DNA of the CDR3 is TGTGCCAGCGGTCCCCCTCTAGCGGGCGGTGAGACCCAGTACTTC. The chain combines TRBV9 with TRBJ2-5, with 8 bases that match TRBD2. Losses at the gene ends were 7 bases for V and 5 bases for J; bases not matched to a gene: 13. From germline, CDR1 is SGDLS and CDR2 YYNGEE. The CDR3 is 15 residues long.

The gene calls are TRBV14 and TRBJ2-1, with 8 bases identical to TRBD2. The CDR3 length is 16 residues. Looked up from germline, CDR1 is SGHDN and CDR2 is FVKESK. V lost 4 bases to trimming and J lost 5 bases; unmatched junction nucleotides: 10. CDR3 loop: CASSPPGGPKNNEQFF. In DNA, the CDR3 is TGTGCCAGCAGCCCCCCGGGAGGGCCAAAAAACAATGAGCAGTTCTTC.

J is TRBJ1-2 and V is TRBV19; a weak D match, TRBD1 (5 bases). The CDR3 spans 15 residues. V was pared by 3 bases and J by 5 bases, with 16 bases between. CDR1 is LNHDA, CDR2 SQIVND, per germline (reference sequence). CDR3 sequence: CASSIGEGRKYGYTF. In DNA form, the CDR3 reads TGTGCCAGTAGTATTGGGGAGGGGCGGAAATATGGCTACACCTTC.

The chain recombines TRBV19 with TRBJ2-2, with 8 bases that match TRBD2. The length of the CDR3 is 19 residues. V lost 5 bases to trimming and J lost 4 bases; unmatched junction nucleotides: 18. Germline V lookup: CDR1 LNHDA, CDR2 SQIVND (reference sequence). Written as DNA, the CDR3 is TGTGCCAGTAGTCCCCGTGCGGCTGGCGGGAGGATCATCACCGGGGAGCTGTTTTTT. Translation: CASSPRAAGGRIITGELFF.

This clone was observed once. The rearrangement links TRBV5-8 to TRBJ2-7, with TRBD2 identical over 9 bases. The CDR3 extends over 16 amino acids. V lost 4 bases and J lost 2; bases outside the gene matches: 10. Germline CDR1 and CDR2: SGHTS and YDEGEE. The CDR3 region is CASSPWPGTSPYEQYF. As DNA, the CDR3 is TGTGCCAGCAGCCCCTGGCCCGGGACTAGCCCCTACGAGCAGTACTTC.

This chain joins TRBV15 and TRBJ2-7, with 9 bases that match TRBD1. Per the germline V gene, CDR1 is LNHNV and CDR2 is YYDKDF (reference sequence). V trimming: 8 bases; J trimming: 2 bases; junction bases outside the gene matches: 22. The CDR3 extends over 19 amino acids. In DNA form, the CDR3 reads TGTGCCACCGGGACCACGCGAATCATGCGGGACAGGGTACCCTACGAGCAGTACTTC. This gives the protein CATGTTRIMRDRVPYEQYF.

J is TRBJ1-2 and V is TRBV4-2, with D perhaps matching TRBD1 (5 bases). CDR3 length: 17 amino acids. Trimming removed 1 base at V and 2 bases at J, with 17 bases between. Germline assignment: CDR1 LGHNA and CDR2 YNFKEQ. CDR3 sequence (DNA): TGTGCCAGCAGCCAAGTCGGTGGAAGGGGAAGGAACTATGGCTACACCTTC. Amino acids: CASSQVGGRGRNYGYTF.

This sequence joins TRBV5-1 and TRBJ2-1; 7 bases line up with TRBD2. Per germline, CDR1 SGHRS and CDR2 YFSETQ. The V gene end was trimmed by 4 bases and the J gene end by 13 bases; junction bases not matched to a gene: 11. This CDR3 spans 13 amino acids. CDR3 coding DNA: TGCGCCAGCAGCCCCTCCCCCGGGACTACCCAGTTCTTC. It is translated as CASSPSPGTTQFF.

The chain couples TRBV11-3 to TRBJ2-5, with D maybe TRBD2 (5 bases). The V gene lost 7 bases and the J gene lost 4 bases, with 16 bases spanning the gap. The CDR3 has 14 amino acids. From germline, CDR1 is SGHNT and CDR2 YENEEA. CDR3 protein: CASKLKGVTETQYF. Here the CDR3 DNA reads TGTGCCAGCAAGTTAAAGGGAGTGACAGAGACCCAGTACTTC.

V is TRBV4-2 and J is TRBJ2-7; weak D call: TRBD2 (5 bases). Per the germline V gene, CDR1 is LGHNA and CDR2 is YNFKEQ. The V end was cut by 2 bases, the J end by 1 base, with 18 bases between. The CDR3 sequence is 17 residues long. The DNA of the CDR3 is TGTGCCAGCAGCCAACTAGCTCTCTTTTCCCTTTCCTACGAGCAGTACTTC. This codes for CASSQLALFSLSYEQYF.

The chain joins TRBV30 to TRBJ1-2; the match to TRBD1 covers 9 bases. This CDR3 has 16 amino acids. The ends lost 3 bases at V and 7 bases at J; junction bases unmatched: 15. Germline V lookup: CDR1 GTSNPN, CDR2 SVGIG (reference sequence). In DNA, the CDR3 is TGTGCCTGGAGACCCCGGACAGGGGAAGAAGTCGGTGGCTACACCTTC. It encodes CAWRPRTGEEVGGYTF.

In its sample, this clone was seen a few times. This chain connects TRBV7-4 to TRBJ2-5; a weak D match, TRBD2 (5 bases). Germline CDR1 and CDR2: SGHVT and SQSDAQ. The V and J ends lost 7 bases and 4 bases respectively, with 13 bases between them. This CDR3 comprises 13 residues. CDR3 residues: CASTALEGETQYF. The CDR3 DNA follows: TGTGCCAGCACCGCTCTAGAGGGAGAGACCCAGTACTTC. The full variable domain, its missing parts supplied by reference TRBV7-4 and TRBJ2-5, is GAGVSQSPRYKVAKRGRDVALRCDSISGHVTLYWYRQTLGQGSEVLTYSQSDAQRDKSGRPSGRFSAERPERSVSTLKIQRTEQGDSAVYLCASTALEGETQYFGPGTRLLVL.